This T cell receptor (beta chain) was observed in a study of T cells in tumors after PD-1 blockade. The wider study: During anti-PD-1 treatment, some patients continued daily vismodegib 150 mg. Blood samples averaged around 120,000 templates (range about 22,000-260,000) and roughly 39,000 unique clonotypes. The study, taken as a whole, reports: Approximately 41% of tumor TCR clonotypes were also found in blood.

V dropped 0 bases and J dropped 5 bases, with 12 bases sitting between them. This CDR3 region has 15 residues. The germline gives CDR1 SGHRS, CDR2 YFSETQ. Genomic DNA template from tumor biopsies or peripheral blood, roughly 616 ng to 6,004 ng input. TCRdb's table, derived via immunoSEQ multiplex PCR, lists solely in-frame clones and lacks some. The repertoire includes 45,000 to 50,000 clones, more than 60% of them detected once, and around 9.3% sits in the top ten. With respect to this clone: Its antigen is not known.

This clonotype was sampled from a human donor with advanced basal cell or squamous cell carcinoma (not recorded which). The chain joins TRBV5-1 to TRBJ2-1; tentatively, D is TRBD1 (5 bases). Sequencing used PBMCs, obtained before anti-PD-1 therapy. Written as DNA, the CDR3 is TGCGCCAGCAGCTTGGGGCCAGCAGGGCACAATGAGCAGTTCTTC. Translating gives CASSLGPAGHNEQFF.